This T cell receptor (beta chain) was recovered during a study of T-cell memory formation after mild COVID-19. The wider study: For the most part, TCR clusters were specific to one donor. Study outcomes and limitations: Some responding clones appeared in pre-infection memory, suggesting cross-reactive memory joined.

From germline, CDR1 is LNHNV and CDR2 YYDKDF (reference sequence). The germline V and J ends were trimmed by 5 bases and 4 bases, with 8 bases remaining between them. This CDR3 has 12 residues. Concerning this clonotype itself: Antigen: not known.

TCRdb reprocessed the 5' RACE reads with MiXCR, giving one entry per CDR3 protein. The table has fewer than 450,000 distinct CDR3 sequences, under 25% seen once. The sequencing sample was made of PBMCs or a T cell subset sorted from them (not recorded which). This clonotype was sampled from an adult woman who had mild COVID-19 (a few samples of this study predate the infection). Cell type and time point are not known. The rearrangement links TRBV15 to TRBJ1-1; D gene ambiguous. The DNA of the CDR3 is TGTGCCACCAGCCTTGAGGGCACTGAAGCTTTCTTT. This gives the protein CATSLEGTEAFF.